The 30 T cell receptor beta chains below come from one sample, sequenced in a study of blood T cell repertoires in COVID-19. Libraries were prepared by immunoSEQ multiplex PCR; TCRdb keeps only in-frame clonotypes and omits some of them. Among 400,000 or so clones listed, 90% were seen once. Sequenced: PBMCs or T cells enriched from blood (not recorded which). The origin of the receptors is a young man who had recovered from COVID-19.

V is TRBV6-5 and J is TRBJ1-2; 8 bases are shared with TRBD1. This CDR3 has 13 amino acids. Losses at the gene ends were 11 bases for V and 2 bases for J; bases not matched to a gene: 7. Per the germline V gene, CDR1 is MNHEY and CDR2 is SVGAGI. This chain's CDR3 is CASSRTGNYGYTF. For the CDR3, the DNA is TGTGCCTCATCCCGGACAGGGAACTATGGCTACACCTTC.

The chain uses TRBV6-1 and TRBJ2-1; weak D call: TRBD1 (5 bases). Germline V gene lookup returns CDR1 MNHNS and CDR2 SASEGT. Trimming took off 0 bases at V and 0 bases at J, with 12 bases between the two ends. This CDR3 comprises 17 residues. The CDR3 coding sequence is TGTGCCAGCAGTGAAGCGTGGGGCAGGGTCTCCTACAATGAGCAGTTCTTC. Amino acids: CASSEAWGRVSYNEQFF.

This clone appeared once. At the DNA level, this CDR3 is encoded by other sequences in the same sample as well. The genes are TRBV5-1 and TRBJ2-5, with D possibly TRBD1 on 5 matching bases. Trimming pared 0 bases from V and 1 base from J, leaving 7 bases between. Germline lookup yields CDR1 SGHRS and CDR2 YFSETQ. This CDR3 is built from 14 residues. The chain's CDR3 is CASSLGDSQETQYF. CDR3 DNA sequence: TGCGCCAGCAGCTTGGGTGACAGCCAAGAGACCCAGTACTTC.

The CDR3 is CASSGGQGMSTEAFF. DNA of the CDR3: TGTGCCAGCAGCGGCGGACAGGGGATGAGCACTGAAGCTTTCTTT. The chain employs TRBV9 and TRBJ1-1; 9 bases fit TRBD1. The CDR3 has 15 amino acids. Germline V lookup: CDR1 SGDLS, CDR2 YYNGEE. V gave up 3 bases and J gave up 4 bases; unmatched junction bases: 7. The whole variable domain, remainder taken from reference TRBV9 and TRBJ1-1, is DSGVTQTPKHLITATGQRVTLRCSPRSGDLSVYWYQQSLDQGLQFLIQYYNGEERAKGNILERFSAQQFPDLHSELNLSSLELGDSALYFCASSGGQGMSTEAFFGQGTRLTVV.

This clone was recorded only once. This sequence joins TRBV30 and TRBJ2-1; 11 nucleotides line up with TRBD2. Germline-derived CDR1 and CDR2 are GTSNPN and SVGIG (reference sequence). Unmatched junction bases numbered 2, after V lost 1 base and J lost 6 bases. The CDR3 has 14 amino acids. The DNA of the CDR3 is TGTGCCTGGAGTGGCCTAGCGGGAGGCAATGAGCAGTTCTTC. This encodes CAWSGLAGGNEQFF.

V gene TRBV11-1 combines with J gene TRBJ2-1, with 7 bases lining up with TRBD1. CDR1 and CDR2 (germline): SGHAT, FQDESV (reference sequence). The CDR3 consists of 15 residues. The trim removed 5 bases at V and 10 bases at J, leaving 14 bases unmatched. CDR3 protein: CASSRERDRLGEQFF. DNA of the CDR3: TGTGCCAGCAGCCGAGAACGGGACAGACTGGGGGAGCAGTTCTTC.

The CDR3 loop is CASSLTRNTEAFF. The DNA for the CDR3 is TGTGCCAGCAGTTTGACACGGAACACTGAAGCTTTCTTT. The V gene is TRBV6-5, the J gene TRBJ1-1; D not resolved. The CDR3 spans 13 residues. Germline values: CDR1 MNHEY, CDR2 SVGAGI. V lost 4 bases to trimming and J lost 1 base, with 7 bases between them.

The rearrangement links TRBV7-3 to TRBJ1-1; D unclear. Germline V lookup: CDR1 SGHTA, CDR2 FQGTGA. With 3 bases removed from V and 4 bases from J, the gap between germline ends came to 9 bases. The CDR3 has 13 residues. CDR3 protein: CASSFPSGTEAFF. The CDR3 coding sequence is TGTGCCAGCAGCTTTCCTTCGGGCACTGAAGCTTTCTTT.

This sequence joins TRBV3-1 (or the pseudogene TRBV3-2) and TRBJ1-2, with TRBD1 identical over 12 bases. The CDR3 loop spans 19 amino acids. Germline CDR1 reads LGHDT; CDR2 reads YNNKEL (reference sequence). J gave up 8 bases and V 0 bases, and 16 bases lay outside the gene matches. DNA of the CDR3: TGTGCCAGCAGCCAAGACCAAATTCCCGGGACAGGGGGCAGGAAGGGCTACACCTTC. The encoded protein is CASSQDQIPGTGGRKGYTF.

V and J are TRBV5-4 and TRBJ1-2; D remains ambiguous. Trimming removed 5 bases at V and 5 bases at J, with 25 bases between. The CDR3 extends over 17 amino acids. Germline assignment: CDR1 SGHNT and CDR2 YYREEE (reference sequence). In DNA, the CDR3 is TGTGCCAGCAGGACCGGGATTTCTCGGACCCTGACTTATGGCTACACCTTC. Protein: CASRTGISRTLTYGYTF.

This chain uses TRBV25-1 with TRBJ1-2; D unclear. The CDR3 sequence is 13 residues long. V was pared by 2 bases and J by 2 bases, with 6 bases between. Per the germline V gene, CDR1 is MGHDK and CDR2 is SYGVNS. CDR3 amino acids: CASSEKRNYGYTF. CDR3 nucleotide sequence: TGTGCCAGCAGTGAAAAGAGAAACTATGGCTACACCTTC.

The chain recombines TRBV30 with TRBJ1-5; D gene ambiguous. The V end was cut by 0 bases, the J end by 4 bases, with 10 bases between. This CDR3 region has 14 residues. Per germline, CDR1 GTSNPN and CDR2 SVGIG (reference sequence). The CDR3 DNA follows: TGTGCCTGGAGTGTATTGTCTTCTAATCAGCCCCAGCATTTT. Amino acids: CAWSVLSSNQPQHF.

V usage is TRBV4-2 and J usage is TRBJ1-2; TRBD1 agrees at 10 bases. The germline CDR1 and CDR2 sequences are LGHNA and YNFKEQ. The CDR3 has 16 residues. With V trimmed by 1 base and J by 7 bases, 9 bases remained unmatched. For the CDR3, the DNA is TGTGCCAGCAGCCAAGGGAACCGGGACAGGGGCTCTGGCTACACCTTC. It specifies CASSQGNRDRGSGYTF.

The chain recombines TRBV7-8 with TRBJ1-5; TRBD1 might be the D (5 bases). Deletions cut 5 bases from V and 0 bases from J, with 14 bases between. CDR3 size: 16 residues. Per the germline V gene, CDR1 is SGHVS and CDR2 is FQNEAQ. CDR3 residues: CASSPIGAYSNQPQHF. For the CDR3, the DNA is TGTGCCAGCAGCCCGATTGGGGCTTATAGCAATCAGCCCCAGCATTTT.

The gene calls are TRBV12-3 or TRBV12-4 and TRBJ1-1; possible D gene TRBD1, 6 bases. Trimming stripped 8 bases from V and 6 bases from J, with 16 bases between. This CDR3 spans 13 amino acids. The CDR3 sequence: CASGQWGVAEAFF. CDR3 DNA sequence: TGTGCCAGCGGACAGTGGGGTGTGGCTGAAGCTTTCTTT.

The CDR3 protein is CASSLDGLSGNTIYF. The CDR3, as DNA: TGTGCCAGCAGCCTGGACGGACTCTCTGGAAACACCATATATTTT. This chain uses TRBV7-6 with TRBJ1-3, with unresolved D. The CDR3 totals 15 residues. Trimming left V 5 bases short and J 0 bases short, with 11 bases between. Germline values: CDR1 SGHVS, CDR2 FNYEAQ.

This sequence joins TRBV14 and TRBJ2-7; 10 bases map to TRBD2. The CDR3 sequence is 13 residues long. Per the germline V gene, CDR1 is SGHDN and CDR2 is FVKESK. V dropped 9 bases and J dropped 3; count of bases not matched to a gene: 5. The CDR3 DNA reads as TGTGCCAGTCGGACTAGCGGAAACTACGAGCAGTACTTC. Its protein is CASRTSGNYEQYF.

This rearrangement joins TRBV7-6 to TRBJ1-5; 8 bases align to TRBD1. Trimming at V came to 1 base and at J to 4 bases, leaving 6 bases not matched to a gene. The CDR3 runs to 16 residues. The germline gives CDR1 SGHVS, CDR2 FNYEAQ. CDR3 loop: CASSLGTRGPNQPQHF. The CDR3 nucleotides read TGTGCCAGCAGCTTAGGAACCAGGGGGCCGAATCAGCCCCAGCATTTT.

The chain links TRBV7-3 to TRBJ1-1; D not certain. The V end was cut by 5 bases, the J end by 2 bases, with 15 bases between. Germline CDR1 SGHTA, CDR2 FQGTGA. The CDR3 spans 15 residues. In DNA, the CDR3 is TGTGCCAGCAGCCCGCGCGGATTCTCCAACACTGAAGCTTTCTTT. Its protein is CASSPRGFSNTEAFF.

The V call is TRBV5-4, the J call TRBJ1-2; 8 nucleotides agree with TRBD1. The CDR3 runs to 16 residues. Trimming removed 0 bases from V and 1 base from J; junction bases left unmatched: 5. Germline V gene sequence: CDR1 SGHNT, CDR2 YYREEE (reference sequence). The CDR3 sequence is CASSLGQGRGNYGYTF. CDR3 in DNA: TGTGCCAGCAGCTTGGGACAGGGGAGAGGTAACTATGGCTACACCTTC.

V and J are TRBV12-3 or TRBV12-4 and TRBJ2-3; no definite D call. Between the trimmed V and J ends, which lost 5 bases and 6 bases, there was a span of 3 bases. The CDR3 has 10 residues. The CDR3 loop reads CASSGDTQYF. CDR3 bases: TGTGCCAGCAGTGGCGATACGCAGTATTTT.

This rearrangement joins TRBV5-1 to TRBJ2-1; 10 bases line up with TRBD2. The CDR3 is 15 amino acids. The germline V gene has CDR1 SGHRS and CDR2 YFSETQ. Losses at the gene ends were 3 bases for V and 3 bases for J; bases not matched to a gene: 3. The CDR3 DNA sequence: TGCGCCAGCAGCTCCGGGACTAGCGACTACAATGAGCAGTTCTTC. It encodes CASSSGTSDYNEQFF.

This sequence joins TRBV2 and TRBJ1-1; weak D call: TRBD1 (5 bases). The germline V gene has CDR1 SNHLY and CDR2 FYNNEI. CDR3 length: 13 residues. V gave up 7 bases and J gave up 7 bases, with 16 bases separating them. The CDR3, as DNA: TGTGCCAGCAATCCCGGGACTGGGATTGAAGCTTTCTTT. Translation gives CASNPGTGIEAFF.

The V and J genes are TRBV19 and TRBJ1-6, with D tentatively TRBD1 (5 bases). With 6 bases removed from V and 13 bases from J, the gap between germline ends came to 13 bases. Germline lookup yields CDR1 LNHDA and CDR2 SQIVND (reference sequence). This CDR3 contains 12 residues. The CDR3 nucleotides read TGTGCCAGTAGGCCCGGGGGAGGGCCCCTCCACTTT. The encoded protein is CASRPGGGPLHF.

This clone was counted once. This sequence joins TRBV6-1 and TRBJ2-7; a weak D match, TRBD2 (5 bases). The CDR3 has 16 amino acids. V lost 3 bases and J 0 bases, leaving 15 bases between the germline ends. Germline V CDR1 and CDR2: MNHNS, SASEGT. CDR3 in amino acids: CASSDLKRRISYEQYF. The CDR3 bases are TGTGCCAGCAGTGACCTTAAGCGGCGAATCTCCTACGAGCAGTACTTC.

This clone was seen a single time. The chain combines TRBV20-1 with TRBJ1-1, with D possibly matching TRBD1 (5 bases). The germline gives CDR1 DFQATT, CDR2 SNEGSKA (reference sequence). V was trimmed by 3 bases and J by 6 bases, leaving 11 bases between them. This CDR3 has 12 amino acids. DNA of the CDR3: TGCAGTGCTAGTGTTTCAGGGTCTGAAGCTTTCTTT. This sequence encodes CSASVSGSEAFF.

The chain employs TRBV6-4 and TRBJ2-1; 7 nucleotides line up with TRBD2. Germline V gives CDR1 MRHNA, CDR2 SNTAGT. The trim removed 2 bases at V and 2 bases at J, leaving 3 bases unmatched. The CDR3 runs to 15 residues. The CDR3 here is CASSDGGVAYNEQFF. The CDR3 DNA sequence: TGTGCCAGCAGTGACGGGGGGGTGGCCTACAATGAGCAGTTCTTC.

This rearrangement joins TRBV5-1 to TRBJ2-3; 11 bases are shared with TRBD2. CDR1 and CDR2 (germline): SGHRS, YFSETQ. J gave up 0 bases and V 0 bases, and 6 bases lay outside the gene matches. This CDR3 has 18 residues. The CDR3 loop is CASSLALAGGSSTDTQYF. DNA for the CDR3: TGCGCCAGCAGCTTGGCCCTAGCGGGAGGCTCCAGCACAGATACGCAGTATTTT.

Note on this clone: The sample carries other DNA sequences with the same CDR3. This sequence joins TRBV9 and TRBJ1-4; D is possibly TRBD1 (5 bases). The germline V gene encodes CDR1 SGDLS and CDR2 YYNGEE. Trimming cost V 2 bases and J 1 base, with 9 bases left between them. The CDR3 loop spans 15 amino acids. The CDR3 spells CASSVNQGTNEKLFF. The CDR3 DNA follows: TGTGCCAGCAGCGTCAACCAGGGAACTAATGAAAAACTGTTTTTT.

The chain employs TRBV5-1 and TRBJ1-3, with D hard to call. V lost 2 bases and J lost 2, with 11 bases in between. The CDR3 is made up of 15 amino acids. The germline CDR1 and CDR2 sequences are SGHRS and YFSETQ. The CDR3 nucleotides are TGCGCCAGCAGCTTCGGCAGCGAAACTGGAAACACCATATATTTT. It translates to CASSFGSETGNTIYF.